This TCR beta chain was retrieved from a study of blood T cell repertoires in COVID-19. On the study more broadly: Material from acute and convalescent COVID-19 was sourced from the United States, Italy and Spain.

Study processing details: Quantification of nucleated cells was approximated via reference gene primer amplification. Assay: immunoSEQ multiplex PCR; the TCRdb copy retains only in-frame clones and omits some. The V and J calls and the clone size are those of that table, but D and trimming were determined from the DNA. The profile shows roughly 340,000 clones, 85% to 90% of them singletons. The V gene lost 3 bases and the J gene lost 4 bases, with 10 bases spanning the gap. This CDR3 contains 13 residues. The chain links TRBV12-3 or TRBV12-4 to TRBJ2-7; possibly TRBD2 for D (5 bases). Material for sequencing was peripheral blood. The sequence derives from a woman in her fifties or sixties with COVID-19, enrolled during active disease. The DNA for the CDR3 is TGTGCCAGCAGTTTCCTTAGCGCTTACGAGCAGTACTTC. Translation: CASSFLSAYEQYF.